The next 25 T cell receptor beta chains were all read from a single sample in a study of blood T cell repertoires in COVID-19 (dated by TCRdb to about 2020). Library preparation was by the immunoSEQ multiplex PCR assay. As stored in TCRdb, this immuneACCESS dataset retains in-frame rearrangements with V and J assigned. A fraction of the clones does not appear; measured against another copy, unresolved V genes explain less than half of the discrepancy, and the remainder lacks a known reason. This sample holds 200,000 or so clones; around 84% were observed only once. The ten top clones hold around 3% of the sample. Source material: peripheral blood. The receptors shown here come from a man between 60 and 75 years old with acute or convalescent COVID-19.

V usage is TRBV7-4 and J usage is TRBJ1-5; TRBD1 matches at 8 bases. V gave up 1 base and J gave up 0 bases; unmatched junction bases: 14. Germline V CDR1 and CDR2: SGHVT, SQSDAQ. The CDR3 is 20 residues long. The CDR3 DNA reads as TGTGCCAGCAGCTTAGGGCGGACAGGGCTAGGAGAAAATAGCAATCAGCCCCAGCATTTT. It is translated as CASSLGRTGLGENSNQPQHF.

The chain has TRBV5-4 and TRBJ2-1; perhaps TRBD2 as D (7 bases). V lost 4 bases and J 2 bases, leaving 13 bases between the germline ends. The germline CDR1 and CDR2 sequences are SGHNT and YYREEE (reference sequence). CDR3 length equals 15 residues. The DNA for the CDR3 is TGTGCCAGCAGCCCGGGGGGCCGGGCCTACAATGAGCAGTTCTTC. It specifies CASSPGGRAYNEQFF.

The rearrangement uses TRBV2 and TRBJ1-3; no firm D call. CDR1 is SNHLY and CDR2 is FYNNEI in the germline V gene. CDR3 size: 16 residues. The V end lost 1 base, the J end lost 3 bases, and 13 bases lay between the germline ends. The CDR3 is CASSEEQSRGGNTIYF. CDR3 sequence (DNA): TGTGCCAGCAGTGAAGAACAGTCTCGGGGTGGAAACACCATATATTTT.

V usage is TRBV7-2 and J usage is TRBJ1-5; 7 bases line up with TRBD1. There are 15 residues in the CDR3. V lost 5 bases, J lost 1 base, and 5 bases stayed unmatched. Looked up from germline, CDR1 is SGHTA and CDR2 is FQGNSA. DNA for the CDR3: TGTGCCAGCAGCCCGCAGGGGGTGAGCAATCAGCCCCAGCATTTT. This sequence encodes CASSPQGVSNQPQHF.

The chain carries TRBV6-5 and TRBJ2-1; the match to TRBD2 covers 8 bases. The V gene end was trimmed by 7 bases and the J gene end by 6 bases; junction bases not matched to a gene: 11. CDR3 length equals 15 residues. Germline V lookup: CDR1 MNHEY, CDR2 SVGAGI. The DNA of the CDR3 is TGTGCCAGCAACCGAGCGGGGGCCTCCATCAATGAGCAGTTCTTC. Protein sequence: CASNRAGASINEQFF.

V gene TRBV5-1 combines with J gene TRBJ2-7, with 8 bases that match TRBD1. The germline gives CDR1 SGHRS, CDR2 YFSETQ. With 4 bases clipped from V and 2 bases from J, the junction kept 11 bases outside the gene matches. This CDR3 spans 16 amino acids. The CDR3: CASSVHDRGIAYEQYF. The DNA of the CDR3 is TGCGCCAGCAGCGTGCACGACAGGGGTATCGCCTACGAGCAGTACTTC.

This clone was seen more than once but under ten times. The chain combines TRBV6-4 with TRBJ1-2; D possibly corresponds to TRBD1 (6 bases). Trimming left V 0 bases short and J 7 bases short, with 15 bases between. The CDR3 totals 15 residues. Germline values: CDR1 MRHNA, CDR2 SNTAGT. CDR3 sequence reads: CASSDSQGPGAGYTF. As DNA, the CDR3 is TGTGCCAGCAGTGACTCGCAGGGGCCTGGTGCTGGCTACACCTTC.

This clone was counted a few times. V is TRBV7-9 and J is TRBJ1-3; D is uncertain. The CDR3 loop spans 14 amino acids. The V gene lost 3 bases and the J gene lost 0 bases, with 6 bases spanning the gap. The germline V gene encodes CDR1 SEHNR and CDR2 FQNEAQ (reference sequence). The CDR3 protein is CASSLRGSGNTIYF. CDR3 nucleotide sequence: TGTGCCAGCAGCTTGCGCGGCTCTGGAAACACCATATATTTT.

The V gene is TRBV6-5, the J gene TRBJ1-3; perhaps TRBD1 as D (6 bases). This CDR3 region has 13 residues. Germline V CDR1 and CDR2: MNHEY, SVGAGI. V lost 9 bases to trimming and J lost 2 bases, with 11 bases between them. CDR3 DNA sequence: TGTGCCAGTGCCGGGACACCTGGAAACACCATATATTTT. As protein: CASAGTPGNTIYF.

The gene calls are TRBV4-1 and TRBJ2-7, with TRBD2 matching 9 bases. Germline-derived CDR1 and CDR2 are MGHRA and YSYEKL. The CDR3 is made up of 16 amino acids. V dropped 4 bases and J dropped 0; count of bases not matched to a gene: 7. CDR3 sequence: CASSPYSGGLSYEQYF. Here the CDR3 DNA reads TGCGCCAGCAGCCCGTATAGCGGGGGCCTCTCCTACGAGCAGTACTTC.

The chain recombines TRBV27 with TRBJ1-3; 11 bases align to TRBD1. The CDR3 extends over 18 amino acids. Germline CDR1 MNHEY, CDR2 SMNVEV (reference sequence). V lost 1 base and J lost 0; bases outside the gene matches: 5. The CDR3 is CASSLYGQGAFSGNTIYF. The CDR3 bases are TGTGCCAGCAGTTTATACGGACAGGGGGCCTTCTCTGGAAACACCATATATTTT.

The rearrangement joins TRBV24-1 to TRBJ2-3; 7 bases align to TRBD1. The germline CDR1 and CDR2 sequences are KGHDR and SFDVKD. V lost 0 bases to trimming and J lost 1 base; unmatched junction nucleotides: 3. The CDR3 extends over 16 amino acids. CDR3 residues: CATSDLSGQGTDTQYF. DNA of the CDR3: TGTGCCACCAGTGATTTGTCAGGACAGGGCACAGATACGCAGTATTTT.

The gene calls are TRBV29-1 and TRBJ2-2, with D perhaps matching TRBD1 (5 bases). V was shortened by 6 bases and J by 6 bases, with 11 bases between the two germline ends. CDR1 and CDR2 from the germline V gene are SQVTM and ANQGSEA. CDR3 length equals 12 residues. The CDR3 DNA reads TGCAGCGTCGCCTCAGGGCCCGGGGAGCTGTTTTTT. It encodes CSVASGPGELFF.

This chain joins TRBV5-1 and TRBJ2-5; a weak D match, TRBD1 (6 bases). V was pared by 2 bases and J by 0 bases, with 11 bases between. Looked up from germline, CDR1 is SGHRS and CDR2 is YFSETQ. CDR3 length equals 15 residues. The CDR3 loop is CASSFRQADQETQYF. CDR3 DNA: TGCGCCAGCAGCTTCCGACAGGCCGACCAAGAGACCCAGTACTTC.

The chain carries TRBV10-2 and TRBJ1-3; 8 bases agree with TRBD1. Losses at the gene ends were 7 bases for V and 4 bases for J; bases not matched to a gene: 6. CDR1 and CDR2 (germline): WSHSY, SAAADI. The CDR3 contains 14 residues. This CDR3 is CASTPTGVGNTIYF. The CDR3 region has the DNA TGCGCCAGCACCCCGACAGGGGTCGGAAACACCATATATTTT.

This chain connects TRBV7-2 to TRBJ2-7; D ambiguous. Germline V gene data show CDR1 as SGHTA and CDR2 as FQGNSA. This CDR3 is 14 amino acids long. Trimming cost V 2 bases and J 2 bases, with 10 bases left between them. CDR3 nucleotides: TGTGCCAGCAGCTTATTTACGGGTCCCTACGAGCAGTACTTC. This sequence encodes CASSLFTGPYEQYF.

This clone has just one count. The rearrangement uses TRBV5-6 and TRBJ2-5, with D possibly matching TRBD1 (6 bases). The CDR3 runs 14 residues. The germline V and J ends were trimmed by 4 bases and 2 bases, with 12 bases remaining between them. CDR1 SGHDT and CDR2 YYEEEE come from the germline V gene. DNA of the CDR3: TGTGCCAGCAGCCCCACAGGGTGGCAAGAGACCCAGTACTTC. This codes for CASSPTGWQETQYF.

The CDR3 DNA follows: TGTGCCTGTACCAGGCAGGGCCTCCACTTT. This sequence encodes CACTRQGLHF. The chain is built from TRBV30 and TRBJ1-6; D might be TRBD1 (5 bases). V lost 6 bases to trimming and J lost 15 bases, with 12 bases between them. CDR3 length: 10 amino acids. CDR1 and CDR2 (germline): GTSNPN, SVGIG (reference sequence).

The CDR3: CASSVEGSRNEKLFF. The CDR3 DNA reads as TGTGCCAGCAGCGTAGAGGGGTCCCGTAATGAAAAACTGTTTTTT. This chain uses TRBV9 with TRBJ1-4; D is possibly TRBD1 (5 bases). The germline CDR1 and CDR2 sequences are SGDLS and YYNGEE. V lost 0 bases and J 4 bases, leaving 10 bases between the germline ends. The CDR3 length is 15 residues.

This clone appeared once. The V gene is TRBV19, the J gene TRBJ1-1; 11 nucleotides align to TRBD1. V was clipped by 5 bases and J by 0 bases; unmatched bases: 5. Germline CDR1 reads LNHDA; CDR2 reads SQIVND (reference sequence). The CDR3 length is 16 residues. The CDR3: CASSGWTGGLNTEAFF. The CDR3 nucleotides read TGTGCCAGTAGTGGGTGGACAGGGGGCTTGAACACTGAAGCTTTCTTT.

The chain carries TRBV4-3 and TRBJ2-3, with 9 bases matching TRBD2. With 4 bases clipped from V and 2 bases from J, the junction kept 16 bases outside the gene matches. The germline V gene encodes CDR1 LGHNA and CDR2 YSLEER. This CDR3 spans 19 amino acids. The CDR3 sequence: CASSLQAIIGGGATDTQYF. The CDR3 DNA sequence: TGCGCCAGCAGCCTCCAAGCGATCATTGGCGGGGGGGCCACAGATACGCAGTATTTT.

The chain links TRBV18 to TRBJ1-6; 7 bases line up with TRBD1. The V gene end was trimmed by 4 bases and the J gene end by 8 bases; junction bases not matched to a gene: 2. The CDR3 spans 13 residues. Looked up from germline, CDR1 is KGHSH and CDR2 is LQKENI. The CDR3 loop reads CASSQTGDSPLHF. The CDR3, as DNA: TGTGCCAGCTCACAAACAGGGGATTCACCCCTCCACTTT.

The rearrangement uses TRBV4-3 and TRBJ2-3; 9 nucleotides align to TRBD2. The germline CDR1 and CDR2 sequences are LGHNA and YSLEER. The CDR3 sequence is 17 residues long. Trimming took 0 bases from V and 6 from J; bases not matched to a gene: 10. In DNA, the CDR3 is TGCGCCAGCAGCCAAGATTGGGGGCTAGCGGGGCGGGATACGCAGTATTTT. Encoded protein: CASSQDWGLAGRDTQYF.

The chain couples TRBV29-1 to TRBJ1-1, with D possibly TRBD1 on 5 matching bases. Germline CDR1 SQVTM, CDR2 ANQGSEA. The CDR3 extends over 14 amino acids. The V gene lost 6 bases and the J gene lost 0 bases, with 14 bases spanning the gap. Here the CDR3 reads CSVPKEGMNTEAFF. The CDR3 nucleotides are TGCAGCGTCCCCAAGGAGGGGATGAACACTGAAGCTTTCTTT.

The chain combines TRBV11-1 with TRBJ2-1; TRBD2 aligns across 10 bases. Trimming removed 1 base from V and 4 bases from J; junction bases left unmatched: 4. The CDR3 runs 16 residues. Germline V CDR1 and CDR2: SGHAT, FQDESV (reference sequence). CDR3 sequence: CASSLGSGGFYNEQFF. The DNA for the CDR3 is TGTGCCAGCAGCTTAGGTAGCGGGGGGTTTTACAATGAGCAGTTCTTC.